This entry lists 10 T cell receptor beta chains sequenced from one sample in a study of T cells expressing NK-cell markers. TCRdb re-called the 5' RACE reads, yielding one record per CDR3 amino acid sequence without DNA. This table holds about 440,000 distinct CDR3 sequences. Sequenced material: blood T cells: a sorted CD56 or NKG2C T cell subset, CD4+ or CD8+ T cells, or bulk PBMC T cells (not recorded which). Source of these receptors: a woman between 18 and 69 years old in good health.

V is TRBV7-2 and J is TRBJ2-3; TCRdb's D call, TRBD2, is unchecked because there is no DNA. The CDR3 spans 16 residues. CDR1 and CDR2 (germline): SGHTA, FQGNSA. CDR3 loop: CASSLVGSGSADTQYF.

The chain has TRBV7-9 and TRBJ2-1; TCRdb calls TRBD2, which cannot be checked without DNA. The CDR3 covers 17 residues. From germline, CDR1 is SEHNR and CDR2 FQNEAQ (reference sequence). The CDR3 is CASRNKLAGGPGNEQFF.

This chain's CDR3 is CSAPPLTSGTDNEQFF. This chain connects TRBV20-1 to TRBJ2-1; TCRdb outputs TRBD2, but without DNA this stays unchecked. Germline CDR1 and CDR2: DFQATT and SNEGSKA (reference sequence). The CDR3 is 16 amino acids.

This chain uses TRBV20-1 with TRBJ2-7; TCRdb returns TRBD1, unconfirmable since there is no DNA. Germline-derived CDR1 and CDR2 are DFQATT and SNEGSKA (reference sequence). CDR3 length equals 12 residues. The CDR3 here is CSARVSRGGPVF.

The chain recombines TRBV7-3 with TRBJ2-7; TCRdb names TRBD1, which stays unverified in the absence of DNA. CDR1 is SGHTA and CDR2 is FQGTGA in the germline V gene. This CDR3 is 18 amino acids long. The CDR3 region is CASSLIGVGDREAYEQYF.

The chain uses TRBV12-3 or TRBV12-4 and TRBJ2-7; with no DNA, the TCRdb D assignment of TRBD2 cannot be verified. This CDR3 is built from 13 residues. The chain's CDR3 is CASSLPSGNEQYF.

The gene calls are TRBV9 and TRBJ1-2; TCRdb returns TRBD1, unconfirmable since there is no DNA. The CDR3 contains 13 residues. Germline CDR1 SGDLS, CDR2 YYNGEE. The CDR3 here is CASSGDGSYGYTF.

The CDR3: CSVILAYQETQYF. The gene calls are TRBV29-1 and TRBJ2-5; with no DNA, the TCRdb D assignment of TRBD2 cannot be verified. CDR1 is SQVTM, CDR2 ANQGSEA, per germline. There are 13 residues in the CDR3. Drawing the rest from reference TRBV29-1 and TRBJ2-5, the complete variable domain is SAVISQKPSRDICQRGTSLTIQCQVDSQVTMMFWYRQQPGQSLTLIATANQGSEATYESGFVIDKFPISRPNLTFSTLTVSNMSPEDSSIYLCSVILAYQETQYFGPGTRLLVL.

The CDR3 loop is CASSPSGGAQETQYF. The chain couples TRBV12-3 or TRBV12-4 to TRBJ2-5; there is no DNA to check the TCRdb D call of TRBD2. The CDR3 has 15 amino acids.

This chain links TRBV6-1 with TRBJ2-3. Per germline, CDR1 MNHNS and CDR2 SASEGT. This CDR3 has 15 amino acids. CDR3 region: CASTKIEVGTDTQYF.